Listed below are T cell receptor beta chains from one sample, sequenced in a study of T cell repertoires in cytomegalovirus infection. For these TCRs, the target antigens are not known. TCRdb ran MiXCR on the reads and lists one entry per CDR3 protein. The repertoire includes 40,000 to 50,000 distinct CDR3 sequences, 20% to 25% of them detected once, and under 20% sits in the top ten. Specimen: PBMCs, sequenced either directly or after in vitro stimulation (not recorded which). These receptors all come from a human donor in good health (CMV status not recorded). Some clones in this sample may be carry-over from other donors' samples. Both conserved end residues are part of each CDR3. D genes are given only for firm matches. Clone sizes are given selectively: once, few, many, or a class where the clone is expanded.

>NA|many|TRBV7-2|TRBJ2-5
CASSSYTSLETQYF
TGTGCCAGCAGCTCGTACACTAGCTTAGAGACCCAGTACTTC
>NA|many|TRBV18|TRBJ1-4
CASSPSGGSEKLFF
TGTGCCAGCTCACCATCGGGCGGTTCTGAAAAACTGTTTTTT
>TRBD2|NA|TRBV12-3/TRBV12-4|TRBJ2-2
CASRVAGVGGELFF
TGTGCCAGCAGGGTAGCGGGAGTTGGCGGGGAGCTGTTTTTT
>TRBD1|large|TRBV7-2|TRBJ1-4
CASRRTGGGEKLFF
TGTGCCAGCAGAAGGACAGGGGGGGGAGAAAAACTGTTTTTT
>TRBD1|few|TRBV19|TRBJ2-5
CASSPRPRDRHGETQYF
TGTGCCAGTAGTCCGCGACCCCGGGACAGGCATGGAGAGACCCAGTACTTC
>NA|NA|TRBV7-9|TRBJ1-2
CASSGQGHGYTF
TGTGCCTCATCGGGGCAGGGACATGGCTACACCTTC
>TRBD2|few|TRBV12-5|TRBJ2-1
CASARGTSGTNEQFF
TGTGCTAGTGCTCGGGGGACTAGCGGGACCAATGAGCAGTTCTTC
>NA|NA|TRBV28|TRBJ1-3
CASSLNQGNSGNTINF
TGTGCCAGCAGCTTGAATCAGGGGAATTCTGGAAACACCATAAATTTT
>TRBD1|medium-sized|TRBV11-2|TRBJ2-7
CASSLEVGQNYEQYF
TGTGCCAGCAGCTTAGAGGTGGGACAGAACTACGAGCAGTACTTC
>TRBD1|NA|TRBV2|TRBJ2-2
CASRRDREAGGELFF
TGTGCCAGCAGAAGGGACAGGGAGGCTGGCGGGGAGCTGTTTTTT
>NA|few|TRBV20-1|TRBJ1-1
CSARDAGALTTEAFF
TGCAGTGCTAGAGATGCAGGGGCGCTGACCACTGAAGCTTTCTTT
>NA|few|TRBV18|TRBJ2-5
CASSRGLRETQYF
TGTGCCAGCTCACGTGGGTTGCGGGAGACCCAGTACTTC
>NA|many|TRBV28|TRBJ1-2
CASRGEYYGYTF
TGTGCATCGAGAGGAGAGTACTATGGCTACACCTTC
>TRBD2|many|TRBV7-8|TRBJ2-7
CASSASLSGGTSYEQYF
TGTGCCAGCAGCGCCAGTCTAAGCGGGGGGACGTCCTACGAGCAGTACTTC
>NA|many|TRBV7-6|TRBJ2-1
CASSLAFRNNEQFF
TGTGCCAGCAGCTTAGCGTTCAGAAACAATGAGCAGTTCTTC